The 11 T cell receptor beta chains given below trace back to one sample, sequenced in a study of blood T cells in healthy people across ages (dated by TCRdb to the mid-2010s). Library creation used 5' RACE. The instrument given in TCRdb is Illumina HiSeq 2500. A second roughly 6 to 12 cycle PCR used a sample-barcoded 5' primer and a J-beta primer mix. TCRdb itself trimmed the public reads at Q25 with fastp, ran MiXCR and retained productive beta chains. Identical CDR3 proteins give one entry, which carries the most common genes and DNA. Within this sample are 720,000 or so distinct CDR3 sequences, with 40% to 50% of them counted one time only. The top ten clonotypes cover approximately 31% of the sample. Sequencing input: blood. These receptor sequences come from a man aged 80 or over in good health.

V usage is TRBV5-1 and J usage is TRBJ2-1; TRBD2 agrees at 10 bases. This CDR3 spans 14 amino acids. CDR1 SGHRS and CDR2 YFSETQ come from the germline V gene. V lost 6 bases and J lost 5; bases outside the gene matches: 5. CDR3 residues: CASTRTSGNNEQFF. The CDR3, as DNA: TGCGCCAGCACCCGGACTAGCGGCAACAATGAGCAGTTCTTC.

Remarks on this clonotype: An end of the junction differs from the germline gene, which may be a read error. This rearrangement joins TRBV7-9 to TRBJ2-3; no definite D call. This CDR3 has 14 residues. Germline lookup yields CDR1 SEHNR and CDR2 FQNEAQ (reference sequence). Here the CDR3 DNA reads TGTACCAGCAGCCAAACGACTAGCACAGATACGCAGTATTTT. Its translation: CTSSQTTSTDTQYF.

This clonotype was observed a handful of times. This rearrangement joins TRBV3-1 to TRBJ1-1; no firm D call. Germline V CDR1 and CDR2: LGHDT, YNNKEL (reference sequence). This CDR3 is 17 amino acids long. V was cut by 2 bases and J by 1 base, with 17 bases left in between. The CDR3 coding sequence is TGTGCCAGCAGCCAAAGCTTGGGTAAAGGAGGGAACACTGAAGCTTTCTTT. Protein product: CASSQSLGKGGNTEAFF. The complete variable domain, with remaining parts taken from reference TRBV3-1 and TRBJ1-1, reads DTAVSQTPKYLVTQMGNDKSIKCEQNLGHDTMYWYKQDSKKFLKIMFSYNNKELIINETVPNRFSPKSPDKAHLNLHINSLELGDSAVYFCASSQSLGKGGNTEAFFGQGTRLTVV.

The CDR3 DNA reads TGTGCCAGCAGCTTAAGCCAAGGACGGGCCTACGAGCAGTACTTC. This gives the protein CASSLSQGRAYEQYF. The chain combines TRBV7-8 with TRBJ2-7, with D hard to call. The CDR3 loop spans 15 amino acids. Per germline, CDR1 SGHVS and CDR2 FQNEAQ. V lost 2 bases and J lost 2, with 13 bases in between.

This clonotype came up a few times. V is TRBV28 and J is TRBJ2-7, with 10 bases that match TRBD1. This CDR3 has 16 residues. Per the germline V gene, CDR1 is MDHEN and CDR2 is SYDVKM. After removal of 4 bases from V and 0 bases from J, the junction contained 6 bases not matched to a gene. This chain's CDR3 is CASSSFRQGASYEQYF. In DNA form, the CDR3 reads TGTGCCAGCAGTTCTTTCAGACAGGGGGCCTCCTACGAGCAGTACTTC.

Details on this clonotype: At one end the junction does not follow the germline gene, possibly because of a read error. The rearrangement uses TRBV25-1 and TRBJ2-5; TRBD2 aligns across 7 bases. The CDR3 contains 14 residues. Per germline, CDR1 MGHDK and CDR2 SYGVNS. The CDR3 spells CASSESGGRETRYF. The CDR3 DNA sequence: TGTGCCAGCAGTGAATCGGGGGGTCGGGAGACCCGGTACTTC.

This rearrangement joins TRBV20-1 to TRBJ2-3; 9 bases align to TRBD2. The CDR3 has 14 amino acids. V gave up 3 bases and J gave up 5 bases; unmatched junction bases: 6. From germline, CDR1 is DFQATT and CDR2 SNEGSKA (reference sequence). CDR3 in amino acids: CSASAGGPQDTQYF. In DNA form, the CDR3 reads TGCAGTGCTAGTGCGGGGGGGCCCCAAGATACGCAGTATTTT.

The chain employs TRBV4-1 and TRBJ1-4, with 7 bases fitting TRBD1. V lost 1 base to trimming and J lost 0 bases; unmatched junction nucleotides: 5. This CDR3 is 17 amino acids long. Germline V gene lookup returns CDR1 MGHRA and CDR2 YSYEKL. DNA for the CDR3: TGCGCCAGCAGCCAAGGAGGGACAGCGACAACTAATGAAAAACTGTTTTTT. Protein product: CASSQGGTATTNEKLFF.

The chain combines TRBV28 with TRBJ1-2; no reliable D call. The CDR3 covers 13 residues. Germline V lookup: CDR1 MDHEN, CDR2 SYDVKM. V lost 8 bases to trimming and J lost 4 bases, with 14 bases between them. The CDR3 protein is CASGDQVLYGYTF. The CDR3 DNA follows: TGTGCCAGCGGGGATCAGGTGCTCTATGGCTACACCTTC.

This chain connects TRBV11-1 to TRBJ2-6; D might be TRBD1 (5 bases). This CDR3 has 16 residues. Germline lookup yields CDR1 SGHAT and CDR2 FQDESV (reference sequence). Trimming removed 0 bases from V and 0 bases from J, with 6 bases in between. CDR3 region: CASSLARDSGANVLTF. Written as DNA, the CDR3 is TGTGCCAGCAGCTTAGCCAGGGACTCTGGGGCCAACGTCCTGACTTTC.

The rearrangement links TRBV7-6 to TRBJ1-6; D perhaps matches TRBD1 (5 bases). Germline values: CDR1 SGHVS, CDR2 FNYEAQ. V lost 5 bases and J 1 base, leaving 12 bases between the germline ends. The CDR3 length is 16 residues. CDR3 DNA sequence: TGTGCCAGCAGCGCAGACGGGGGTTCCTATAATTCACCCCTCCACTTT. Its translation is CASSADGGSYNSPLHF.